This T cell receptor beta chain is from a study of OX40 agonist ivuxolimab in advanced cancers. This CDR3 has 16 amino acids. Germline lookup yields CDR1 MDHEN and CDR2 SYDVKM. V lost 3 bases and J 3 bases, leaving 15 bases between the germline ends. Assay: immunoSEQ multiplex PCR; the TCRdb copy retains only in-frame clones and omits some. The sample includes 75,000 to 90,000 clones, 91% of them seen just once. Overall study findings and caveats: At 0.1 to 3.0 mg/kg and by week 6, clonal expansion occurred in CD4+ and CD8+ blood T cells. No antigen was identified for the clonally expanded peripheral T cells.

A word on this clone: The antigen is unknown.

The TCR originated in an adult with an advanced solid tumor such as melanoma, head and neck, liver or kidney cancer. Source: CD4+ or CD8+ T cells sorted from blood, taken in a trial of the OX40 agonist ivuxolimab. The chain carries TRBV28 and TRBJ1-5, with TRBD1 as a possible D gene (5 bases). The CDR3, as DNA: TGTGCCAGCAGTTTTCCTCTGACAGATTACAATCAGCCCCAGCATTTT. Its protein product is CASSFPLTDYNQPQHF.